The text below deals with one TCR beta chain. The antigen is not known. V dropped 4 bases and J dropped 4; count of bases not matched to a gene: 6. Germline V lookup: CDR1 SGHVS, CDR2 FQNEAQ. This CDR3 region has 14 residues. This sample stems from a study of T cells in localized non-small cell lung cancer. Findings and caveats of the study: Without multi-region sequencing, intratumor heterogeneity could not be excluded. Of the top 100 tumor clones, median approximately 60 were in adjacent lung, more than 25 among its top 100. Uninvolved adjacent lung, not tumor, had the highest T cell clonality. Elevated blood T cell density was associated with longer overall survival.

The method was immunoSEQ multiplex PCR; TCRdb's version includes in-frame clones alone and lacks a portion of them. The sample consists of about 33,000 clones, 80% of them appearing once. The sequence derives from a male donor at least 60 years old with stage III squamous cell lung carcinoma. This chain connects TRBV7-8 to TRBJ2-5; 7 positions agree with TRBD1. Specimen: peripheral blood, collected before any cancer treatment. CDR3 in DNA: TGTGCCAGCAGCTCCCAGGGGGTACGAGAGACCCAGTACTTC. This sequence encodes CASSSQGVRETQYF.